This T cell receptor beta chain was identified in a study of molecular identifiers for immune sequencing clone quantification. This clonotype was recorded many times. Its cognate antigen is unknown. The CDR3 is made up of 15 amino acids. Germline CDR1 and CDR2: SEHNR and FQNEAQ (reference sequence). V shed 5 bases and J shed 4 bases, with 16 bases lying between them. TCRdb redid the calling of the PCR reads with MiXCR, one entry per CDR3 protein. The sample lists approximately 680,000 distinct CDR3 sequences; around 25% were seen once. Study-wide points: The share of molecules held by clones above 20 RNA copies was over 97% in effector cells and under 1% in naive cells.

The source of this sequence is a human donor in good health. Some libraries in this study had Jurkat cell RNA spiked in. The chain uses TRBV7-9 and TRBJ2-3, with D hard to call. The sequenced sample was naive CD8+ T cells from blood, with Jurkat cell RNA spiked in. Subset here: FACS-sorted CD8+CD4-CCR7+CD45RA+ naive T cells. The CDR3 here is CASSLQVVPPDTQYF. CDR3 coding DNA: TGTGCCAGCAGCCTCCAGGTAGTTCCGCCAGATACGCAGTATTTT. Variable domain in full (rest from reference TRBV7-9 and TRBJ2-3): DTGVSQNPRHKITKRGQNVTFRCDPISEHNRLYWYRQTLGQGPEFLTYFQNEAQLEKSRLLSDRFSAERPKGSFSTLEIQRTEQGDSAMYLCASSLQVVPPDTQYFGPGTRLTVL.